The 11 T cell receptor beta chains in this list originate from one sample, sequenced in a study of T-cell reconstitution after alpha-beta-depleted transplantation in children. Unique molecular identifiers were used to barcode this TCRbeta library. TCRdb reprocessed the PCR reads via MiXCR and lists one record per CDR3 protein. The repertoire holds about 400,000 distinct CDR3 sequences, with roughly 22% as singletons. The input for sequencing was PBMCs from the stem cell graft donor, taken from the stem cell graft. These receptors were obtained from a human donor who donated a stem cell graft to a child with acute myeloid leukemia.

This clonotype was recorded a few times. The chain combines TRBV12-3 or TRBV12-4 with TRBJ2-7, with D perhaps matching TRBD1 (7 bases). The CDR3 is 14 residues long. Between the trimmed V and J ends, which lost 5 bases and 1 base, there was a span of 12 bases. CDR3 protein: CASSGGTVSYEQYF. The CDR3 DNA follows: TGTGCCAGCAGTGGGGGGACAGTATCCTACGAGCAGTACTTC.

This clonotype was recorded a few times. The V and J genes are TRBV29-1 and TRBJ2-1; perhaps TRBD1 as D (6 bases). The V and J ends lost 3 bases and 4 bases respectively, with 10 bases between them. In germline, CDR1 is SQVTM, CDR2 ANQGSEA. CDR3 length equals 13 residues. Here the CDR3 reads CSVEPGEYNEQFF. CDR3 coding DNA: TGCAGCGTTGAGCCAGGGGAGTACAATGAGCAGTTCTTC.

This clonotype occurred a few times. The chain links TRBV4-3 to TRBJ2-2; D is perhaps TRBD1 (6 bases). V was cut by 0 bases and J by 5 bases, with 19 bases left in between. The CDR3 runs 18 residues. Germline V CDR1 and CDR2: LGHNA, YSLEER. The CDR3 DNA is TGCGCCAGCAGCCAAGATAGGTCAGGGACATTAGGGACCGGGGAGCTGTTTTTT. It translates to CASSQDRSGTLGTGELFF.

The chain combines TRBV5-1 with TRBJ1-5; D ambiguous. This CDR3 is 14 amino acids long. Germline V gives CDR1 SGHRS, CDR2 YFSETQ. Trimming stripped 7 bases from V and 4 bases from J, with 15 bases between. The CDR3 coding sequence is TGCGCCAGCCGCCCAAATGACGGGAATCAGCCCCAGCATTTT. Translated: CASRPNDGNQPQHF.

The J gene is TRBJ2-5, the V gene TRBV5-1; possibly TRBD2 for D (6 bases). The germline V gene encodes CDR1 SGHRS and CDR2 YFSETQ. This CDR3 is 13 amino acids long. Trimming stripped 0 bases from V and 5 bases from J, with 8 bases between. The CDR3, as DNA: TGCGCCAGCAGCTTGGTGGAGGGGGAGACCCAGTACTTC. It is translated as CASSLVEGETQYF.

This clonotype was seen more than once but under ten times. The chain's CDR3 is CNLQDNEQFF. The CDR3 DNA sequence: TGCAACCTCCAGGACAATGAGCAGTTCTTC. This chain joins TRBV20-1 and TRBJ2-1; D remains unclear. CDR3 length: 10 amino acids. In germline, CDR1 is DFQATT, CDR2 SNEGSKA (reference sequence).

This chain connects TRBV5-1 to TRBJ2-1; 11 bases line up with TRBD2. V was pared by 0 bases and J by 8 bases, with 7 bases of the junction left unmatched. Germline V gene data show CDR1 as SGHRS and CDR2 as YFSETQ. This CDR3 region has 16 residues. CDR3 residues: CASSLEGLAAWDEQFF. The CDR3 coding sequence is TGCGCCAGCAGCTTGGAGGGACTAGCGGCTTGGGATGAGCAGTTCTTC.

This clonotype showed up just a few times. The chain carries TRBV20-1 and TRBJ2-7, with 9 bases aligning to TRBD2. The CDR3 totals 13 residues. J was trimmed by 3 bases and V by 4 bases; bases with no gene match: 4. Germline V CDR1 and CDR2: DFQATT, SNEGSKA (reference sequence). The CDR3 DNA reads TGCAGTGCTACTAGCGGGATTGACTACGAGCAGTACTTC. It yields the protein CSATSGIDYEQYF.

There are a few counts of this clonotype. The CDR3 ends on some other residue instead of the conserved phenylalanine or tryptophan, so this is likely a read error. The chain couples TRBV12-3 or TRBV12-4 to TRBJ1-2, with D maybe TRBD1 (6 bases). The CDR3 is 14 amino acids. Trimming pared 7 bases from V and 4 bases from J, leaving 16 bases between. CDR3 protein: CASIKGEGVYGYTY. The CDR3 bases are TGTGCCAGCATTAAAGGGGAGGGGGTCTATGGCTACACCTAC.

This clonotype has ten or more counts. V is TRBV29-1 and J is TRBJ2-6; no firm D call. Germline V lookup: CDR1 SQVTM, CDR2 ANQGSEA. The CDR3 length is 12 residues. The CDR3, as DNA: TGCCCCTCCGACTCTGGGGCCAACGTCCTGACTTTC. Protein sequence: CPSDSGANVLTF.

This clonotype was observed a handful of times. A read error may produce the germline difference seen at one junction end. The gene calls are TRBV27 and TRBJ2-1, with 13 bases fitting TRBD2. CDR1 and CDR2 (germline): MNHEY, SMNVEV (reference sequence). The CDR3 contains 22 residues. The CDR3 sequence: CASSSLRLKLAGGPQFNNEQFF. The CDR3 region has the DNA TGTGCCAGCAGTTCGCTTCGTCTGAAACTAGCGGGAGGGCCTCAGTTTAACAACGAGCAGTTCTTC.